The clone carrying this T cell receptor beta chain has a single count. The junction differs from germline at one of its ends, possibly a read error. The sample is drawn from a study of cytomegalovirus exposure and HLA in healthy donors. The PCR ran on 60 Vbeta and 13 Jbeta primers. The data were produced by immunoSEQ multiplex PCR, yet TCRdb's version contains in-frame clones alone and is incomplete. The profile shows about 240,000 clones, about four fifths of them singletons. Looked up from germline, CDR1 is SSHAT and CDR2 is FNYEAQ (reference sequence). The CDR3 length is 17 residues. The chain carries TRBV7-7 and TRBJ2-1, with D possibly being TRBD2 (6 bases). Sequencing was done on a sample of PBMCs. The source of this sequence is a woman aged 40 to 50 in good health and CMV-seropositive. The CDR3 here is CASSFEAGGARGNEQFF. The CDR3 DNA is TGTGCTAGCAGCTTTGAGGCCGGCGGGGCGAGGGGTAATGAGCAGTTCTTC.